This passage covers 30 T cell receptor beta chains from one sample sequenced in a study of CD8+ T cells in alopecia areata. Once RNA had been extracted, it was reverse transcribed into cDNA to act as the sequencing template. Sequencing was performed with immunoSEQ multiplex PCR; in TCRdb, only in-frame clones are kept and a portion is missing. The sample carries 100,000 to 150,000 clones, 45% to 50% recorded once. Material: NKG2D-low CD8+ T cells sorted from blood. These receptor sequences come from a human donor with alopecia areata.

The chain is built from TRBV27 and TRBJ2-1, with D possibly being TRBD1 or TRBD2 (5 bases each). Looked up from germline, CDR1 is MNHEY and CDR2 is SMNVEV (reference sequence). Trimming took 8 bases from V and 5 from J, leaving 19 bases between them. The CDR3 is 15 residues long. The CDR3 is CASGFPPGTHNEQFF. The DNA for the CDR3 is TGTGCCAGCGGATTTCCCCCCGGGACCCACAATGAGCAGTTCTTC.

The rearrangement joins TRBV4-1 to TRBJ2-2, with no clear D. The CDR3 has 15 amino acids. The germline V gene encodes CDR1 MGHRA and CDR2 YSYEKL. Trimming removed 0 bases at V and 0 bases at J, with 5 bases between. This CDR3 is CASSQDLTNTGELFF. The CDR3 DNA follows: TGCGCCAGCAGCCAAGACCTAACGAACACCGGGGAGCTGTTTTTT.

The chain links TRBV29-1 to TRBJ1-1, with D possibly being TRBD1 (5 bases). The CDR3 has 15 residues. CDR1 and CDR2 (germline): SQVTM, ANQGSEA. The V end lost 1 base, the J end lost 0 bases, and 12 bases lay between the germline ends. The CDR3, as DNA: TGCAGCGTTGAAGGGCAGGGAGGTATGAACACTGAAGCTTTCTTT. Translation: CSVEGQGGMNTEAFF.

The gene calls are TRBV28 and TRBJ2-7; D may be TRBD2 (6 bases). Germline CDR1 MDHEN, CDR2 SYDVKM. This CDR3 comprises 15 residues. The germline V and J ends were trimmed by 3 bases and 2 bases, with 14 bases remaining between them. The CDR3, as DNA: TGTGCCAGCAGTTTCCCCCGGGGGTCCACCTACGAGCAGTACTTC. Translating gives CASSFPRGSTYEQYF.

This clone was counted only a few times. The chain employs TRBV29-1 and TRBJ1-6, with 7 bases aligning to TRBD1. The J segment lost 5 bases and the V segment lost 6 bases, leaving 7 bases of the junction unmatched. Germline V lookup: CDR1 SQVTM, CDR2 ANQGSEA. This CDR3 spans 14 amino acids. As DNA, the CDR3 is TGCAGCGTCCTAAGTGGGACAGATAATTCACCCCTCCACTTT. As protein: CSVLSGTDNSPLHF.

This clone occurred a few times. V is TRBV29-1 and J is TRBJ2-2; D uncertain. The CDR3 extends over 15 amino acids. Germline V lookup: CDR1 SQVTM, CDR2 ANQGSEA. Trimming stripped 1 base from V and 0 bases from J, with 9 bases between. The CDR3 sequence: CSVEGGVANTGELFF. CDR3 coding DNA: TGCAGCGTTGAAGGTGGCGTCGCGAACACCGGGGAGCTGTTTTTT.

This clone came up a few times. The rearrangement links TRBV18 to TRBJ2-1; D might be TRBD1 (5 bases). The CDR3 runs to 16 residues. CDR1 is KGHSH and CDR2 is LQKENI in the germline V gene. Trimming pared 6 bases from V and 2 bases from J, leaving 17 bases between. CDR3 amino acids: CASSTGRAIPYNEQFF. In DNA, the CDR3 is TGTGCCAGCTCCACCGGCAGGGCTATTCCCTACAATGAGCAGTTCTTC.

The chain is built from TRBV29-1 and TRBJ1-2, with D unclear. Germline-derived CDR1 and CDR2 are SQVTM and ANQGSEA. This CDR3 has 15 residues. The ends were cut back, 3 bases at V and 4 bases at J, with 18 bases in the middle. CDR3 sequence reads: CSVDPGGSIGYGYTF. In DNA form, the CDR3 reads TGCAGCGTTGACCCCGGTGGAAGTATAGGCTATGGCTACACCTTC.

CDR3 nucleotides: TGCGCCAGCAGCTTTACAGGGACCGACGAGCAGTACTTC. Translation: CASSFTGTDEQYF. The chain uses TRBV5-1 and TRBJ2-7, with D perhaps matching TRBD1 (6 bases). CDR1 is SGHRS, CDR2 YFSETQ, per germline. Trimming shortened V by 2 bases and J by 5 bases, and 11 bases separated the two germline ends. The CDR3 covers 13 residues.

Worth noting for this clone: The sample holds other DNA sequences that translate to the same CDR3. The J gene is TRBJ1-1, the V gene TRBV29-1; D is undetermined. The CDR3 has 12 amino acids. The ends were cut back, 4 bases at V and 0 bases at J, with 6 bases in the middle. CDR1 is SQVTM, CDR2 ANQGSEA, per germline. The CDR3 here is CSVGGVNTEAFF. The CDR3 DNA follows: TGCAGCGTTGGCGGGGTGAACACTGAAGCTTTCTTT.

This clone was seen only a few times. The V call is TRBV29-1, the J call TRBJ2-5; D uncertain. CDR1 and CDR2 (germline): SQVTM, ANQGSEA. The CDR3 spans 10 residues. V lost 7 bases and J lost 3, with 6 bases in between. This chain's CDR3 is CSAIKETQYF. The CDR3 DNA reads TGCAGCGCGATAAAAGAGACCCAGTACTTC.

The chain links TRBV27 to TRBJ1-2; 7 nucleotides align to TRBD1. Germline V lookup: CDR1 MNHEY, CDR2 SMNVEV (reference sequence). There are 14 residues in the CDR3. Germline trimming cut 1 base from V and 3 bases from J; bases unmatched to any gene: 2. The DNA for the CDR3 is TGTGCCAGCAGTTTATTAGGGACAGACTATGGCTACACCTTC. It yields the protein CASSLLGTDYGYTF.

The J gene is TRBJ2-2, the V gene TRBV29-1; D is uncertain. Germline CDR1 is SQVTM and CDR2 is ANQGSEA. The CDR3 is 12 amino acids. Trimming left V 6 bases short and J 6 bases short, with 11 bases between. The CDR3 region is CSVVEFSGELFF. CDR3 nucleotides: TGCAGCGTGGTGGAGTTCTCCGGGGAGCTGTTTTTT.

This clone was observed a few times. The V call is TRBV29-1, the J call TRBJ2-3; tentatively, D is TRBD2 (7 bases). This CDR3 has 13 residues. Looked up from germline, CDR1 is SQVTM and CDR2 is ANQGSEA. V lost 4 bases, J lost 6 bases, and 14 bases lay in between. The CDR3 coding sequence is TGCAGCGTTGGGGGGGGCCCGAGCGATACGCAGTATTTT. Its translation is CSVGGGPSDTQYF.

This clone appeared a few times. The chain combines TRBV29-1 with TRBJ2-1; 10 bases align to TRBD2. This CDR3 spans 13 amino acids. The V gene end was trimmed by 7 bases and the J gene end by 3 bases; junction bases not matched to a gene: 3. Germline V gene lookup returns CDR1 SQVTM and CDR2 ANQGSEA. In nucleotides, the CDR3 is TGCAGCGGAGCGGGGGGGCTCTACAATGAGCAGTTCTTC. This codes for CSGAGGLYNEQFF.

V gene TRBV27 combines with J gene TRBJ2-7; D possibly corresponds to TRBD1 (6 bases). Germline-derived CDR1 and CDR2 are MNHEY and SMNVEV (reference sequence). V dropped 0 bases and J dropped 6 bases, with 18 bases sitting between them. The CDR3 extends over 16 amino acids. The CDR3 DNA follows: TGTGCCAGCAGTTTATCTGCCGGGACAACATTTCGCGAGCAGTACTTC. It yields the protein CASSLSAGTTFREQYF.

This rearrangement joins TRBV29-1 to TRBJ2-7, with 8 bases fitting TRBD1. The CDR3 has 12 amino acids. Trimming took 6 bases from V and 1 from J; bases not matched to a gene: 2. The V gene's germline CDR1 is SQVTM and CDR2 ANQGSEA. In nucleotides, the CDR3 is TGCAGCGTGGGGACAGGATCCTACGAGCAGTACTTC. Its protein is CSVGTGSYEQYF.

The chain is built from TRBV30 and TRBJ2-7, with D possibly being TRBD1 (6 bases). Germline loops: CDR1 GTSNPN, CDR2 SVGIG (reference sequence). V lost 1 base to trimming and J lost 3 bases, with 16 bases between them. There are 15 residues in the CDR3. The CDR3 nucleotides read TGTGCCTGGAGTGCACCTTCGGACAGCTACTACGAGCAGTACTTC. As protein: CAWSAPSDSYYEQYF.

This chain connects TRBV6-5 to TRBJ2-3, with no clear D. The germline V gene has CDR1 MNHEY and CDR2 SVGAGI. The CDR3 has 14 residues. V was cut by 5 bases and J by 4 bases, with 13 bases left in between. The CDR3, as DNA: TGTGCCAGCAGTCTAAGCCTCTCCCCAGATACGCAGTATTTT. It translates to CASSLSLSPDTQYF.

This chain connects TRBV30 to TRBJ2-7; 7 bases are a match to TRBD1. Germline lookup yields CDR1 GTSNPN and CDR2 SVGIG (reference sequence). This CDR3 has 13 amino acids. The CDR3 spells CAQGQSNSYEQYF. Written as DNA, the CDR3 is TGTGCTCAGGGACAGTCAAACTCCTACGAGCAGTACTTC.

The rearrangement joins TRBV7-9 to TRBJ2-7, with D unresolved. The CDR3 runs 12 residues. Trimming cost V 5 bases and J 4 bases, with 9 bases left between them. Germline CDR1 is SEHNR and CDR2 is FQNEAQ (reference sequence). The chain's CDR3 is CASSVPGYEQYF. The DNA for the CDR3 is TGTGCCAGCAGCGTCCCAGGTTACGAGCAGTACTTC.

The chain carries TRBV29-1 and TRBJ2-7, with TRBD1 matching 10 bases. CDR1 SQVTM and CDR2 ANQGSEA come from the germline V gene. The junction had 8 bases not matched to a gene; V was cut back by 2 bases and J by 1 base. This CDR3 has 16 residues. DNA for the CDR3: TGCAGCGTTGAACCCTCCGGGACAGGGGAATCCTACGAGCAGTACTTC. Protein sequence: CSVEPSGTGESYEQYF.

The V and J genes are TRBV14 and TRBJ2-1; no firm D call. Trimming shortened V by 4 bases and J by 9 bases, and 10 bases separated the two germline ends. This CDR3 contains 12 residues. Germline assignment: CDR1 SGHDN and CDR2 FVKESK. The CDR3: CASSRTKTEQFF. The CDR3 DNA follows: TGTGCCAGCAGCCGAACTAAGACTGAGCAGTTCTTC.

The chain couples TRBV29-1 to TRBJ2-1, with D perhaps given as TRBD1 or TRBD2 (7 bases each). V was clipped by 6 bases and J by 5 bases, with 14 bases between them. The length of the CDR3 is 13 residues. In germline, CDR1 is SQVTM, CDR2 ANQGSEA. The CDR3 sequence: CSVVPGGDNEQFF. The DNA of the CDR3 is TGCAGCGTGGTCCCAGGGGGGGACAATGAGCAGTTCTTC.

The chain links TRBV6-5 to TRBJ2-4, with a tentative D call TRBD1 (6 bases). Germline V gene lookup returns CDR1 MNHEY and CDR2 SVGAGI. CDR3 length equals 14 residues. Trimming shortened V by 4 bases and J by 3 bases, and 10 bases separated the two germline ends. CDR3 nucleotides: TGTGCCAGCAGTTCCAGGGACATCAAAAACATTCAGTACTTC. It translates to CASSSRDIKNIQYF.

V usage is TRBV29-1 and J usage is TRBJ2-1; D unresolved. The CDR3 runs 16 residues. V lost 5 bases and J lost 5, with 22 bases in between. In germline, CDR1 is SQVTM, CDR2 ANQGSEA. DNA of the CDR3: TGCAGCGTTACACTCACCCGGCTTGGTGACAACAATGAGCAGTTCTTC. Protein product: CSVTLTRLGDNNEQFF.

This rearrangement joins TRBV5-1 to TRBJ2-5; D is uncertain. The length of the CDR3 is 15 residues. V was cut by 1 base and J by 7 bases, with 17 bases left in between. Germline loops: CDR1 SGHRS, CDR2 YFSETQ. The CDR3 coding sequence is TGCGCCAGCAGCTTGTACTTGGAGTCGGAAGGGACCCAGTACTTC. Translation: CASSLYLESEGTQYF. The full variable domain, rest sourced from reference TRBV5-1 and TRBJ2-5, is KAGVTQTPRYLIKTRGQQVTLSCSPISGHRSVSWYQQTPGQGLQFLFEYFSETQRNKGNFPGRFSGRQFSNSRSEMNVSTLELGDSALYLCASSLYLESEGTQYFGPGTRLLVL.

On this clone: Other DNA variants within this sample encode the same CDR3. The chain joins TRBV6-5 to TRBJ1-4; D not resolved. Germline loops: CDR1 MNHEY, CDR2 SVGAGI. CDR3 size: 13 residues. V lost 0 bases and J lost 10, with 9 bases in between. The chain's CDR3 is CASSYSSGGKLFF. The CDR3 DNA reads as TGTGCCAGCAGTTACTCGTCGGGTGGAAAACTGTTTTTT.

About this clone itself: The junction departs from the called germline gene at one end, perhaps through a read error. The chain carries TRBV10-3 and TRBJ2-1, with 10 nucleotides matching TRBD2. Germline V CDR1 and CDR2: ENHRY, SYGVKD. The CDR3 runs to 13 residues. CDR3 protein: CALRAGGYNEQFF. In nucleotides, the CDR3 is TGTGCCCTCAGAGCGGGAGGGTACAATGAGCAGTTCTTC.

J is TRBJ2-1 and V is TRBV13; 7 positions match TRBD2. CDR3 length equals 14 residues. Germline V gives CDR1 PRHDT, CDR2 FYEKMQ (reference sequence). Trimming took 5 bases from V and 7 from J; bases not matched to a gene: 8. This CDR3 reads CASSPGLGVNEQFF. The CDR3 region has the DNA TGTGCCAGCAGCCCCGGACTAGGGGTTAATGAGCAGTTCTTC.